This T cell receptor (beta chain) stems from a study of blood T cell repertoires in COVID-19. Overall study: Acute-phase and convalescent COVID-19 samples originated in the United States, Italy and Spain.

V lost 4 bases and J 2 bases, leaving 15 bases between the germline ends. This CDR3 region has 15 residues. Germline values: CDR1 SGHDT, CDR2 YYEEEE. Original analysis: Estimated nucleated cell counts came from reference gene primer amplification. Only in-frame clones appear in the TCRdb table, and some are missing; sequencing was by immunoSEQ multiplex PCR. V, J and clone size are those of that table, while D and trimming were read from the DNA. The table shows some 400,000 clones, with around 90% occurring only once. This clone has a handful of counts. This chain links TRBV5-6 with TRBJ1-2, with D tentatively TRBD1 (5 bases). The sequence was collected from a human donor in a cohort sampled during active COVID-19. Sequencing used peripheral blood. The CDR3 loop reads CASSPVETENYGYTF. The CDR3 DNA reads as TGTGCCAGCAGCCCGGTGGAGACAGAGAACTATGGCTACACCTTC.